This T cell receptor beta chain was captured in a study of blood T cells in healthy people across ages. Overall study findings and caveats: Compared with aged donors, long-lived donors showed fewer expanded clones, suggesting selection. Conclusively comparing naive with antigen-experienced cells was impossible with unsorted PBMCs.

Together with a sample-barcoded 5' primer, a J-beta primer mix was included in a second PCR lasting about 6 to 11 cycles. Each cDNA was tagged by a template-switch adaptor containing 12 random nucleotides. TCRdb processed the 5' RACE reads anew with MiXCR; each CDR3 protein has one entry. The sample consists of approximately 800,000 distinct CDR3 sequences, around 50% of them appearing once. The CDR3 loop spans 16 amino acids. Per germline, CDR1 PRHDT and CDR2 FYEKMQ (reference sequence). Trimming took 7 bases from V and 4 from J; bases not matched to a gene: 10. As to this clonotype: Its antigen is undetermined.

The specimen sequenced was blood. This TCR was sampled from a man aged 35 to 55 in good health. The rearrangement uses TRBV13 and TRBJ2-1; 10 bases align to TRBD1. As DNA, the CDR3 is TGTGCCAGCATCCCCGAGGGACAGGGGCAATACAATGAGCAGTTCTTC. The encoded protein is CASIPEGQGQYNEQFF.